The source of this T cell receptor beta chain is a study of regulatory T cells in long-lasting Graves disease. The time point denotes: newly diagnosed GD, antithyroid drugs for less than 3 months. PBMCs provided the RNA from which the TCR library was made. According to the study, TCR beta libraries were built with iRepertoire HTBI primers and CDR3-region Arm-PCR. One entry per CDR3 protein, called by TCRdb with MiXCR from the multiplex PCR reads. The sample lists a few hundred thousand distinct CDR3 sequences; over 14% were seen once. This clonotype was detected many times. Germline CDR1 reads DFQATT; CDR2 reads SNEGSKA (reference sequence). V lost 3 bases and J 0 bases, leaving 9 bases between the germline ends. This CDR3 region has 14 residues. The sample also formed part of further work on T cells in Graves' hyperthyroidism and ophthalmopathy. According to that study: The study left out patients who had uncontrolled infection, other autoimmune disease, pregnancy or lactation. Primed by the HTBI set, a first-round RT-PCR was run on the TCR CDR3.

Sequences were derived from peripheral blood mononuclear cells (PBMCs), sampled at new diagnosis, from a patient treated with antithyroid drugs. This clonotype was obtained from a middle-aged woman with Graves disease. V and J are TRBV20-1 and TRBJ2-1, with D unclear. The CDR3 spells CSASLHLSYNEQFF. CDR3 nucleotide sequence: TGCAGTGCTAGCTTACACCTCTCCTACAATGAGCAGTTCTTC.